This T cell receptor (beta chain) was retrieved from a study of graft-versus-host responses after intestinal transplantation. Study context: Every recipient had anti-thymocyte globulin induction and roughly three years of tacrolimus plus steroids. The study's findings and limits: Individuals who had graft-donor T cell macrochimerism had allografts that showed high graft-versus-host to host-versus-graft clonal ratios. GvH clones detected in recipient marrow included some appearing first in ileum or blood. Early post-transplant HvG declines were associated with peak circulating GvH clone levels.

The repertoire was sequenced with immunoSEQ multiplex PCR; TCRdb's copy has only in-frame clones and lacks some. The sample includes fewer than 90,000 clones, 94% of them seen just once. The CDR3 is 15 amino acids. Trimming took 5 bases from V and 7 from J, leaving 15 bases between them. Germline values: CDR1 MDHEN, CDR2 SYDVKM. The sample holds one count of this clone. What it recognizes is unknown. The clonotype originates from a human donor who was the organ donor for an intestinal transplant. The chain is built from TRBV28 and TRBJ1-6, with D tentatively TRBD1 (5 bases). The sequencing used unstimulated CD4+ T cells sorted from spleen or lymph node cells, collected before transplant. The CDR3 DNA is TGTGCCAGCAGTCTTCAGGGCCTGGGGAATTCACCCCTCCACTTT. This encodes CASSLQGLGNSPLHF.